These T cell receptor beta chains were read from a single sample in a study of blood T cell repertoires in COVID-19. Data came from immunoSEQ multiplex PCR; TCRdb stores just in-frame clones and leaves some out. Found here are some 93,000 clones, roughly 86% of them singletons; the top ten hold around a tenth. Material for sequencing was peripheral blood. Every receptor here comes from a man in his fifties with acute or convalescent COVID-19. Both conserved end residues are part of each CDR3. D genes are given only for firm matches. Rows may omit the clone size; those that give it use once, few, many or a size class.

abundance	d_gene	v_gene	j_gene	CDR3nt	CDR3aa
-	TRBD2	TRBV9	TRBJ2-7	TGTGCCAGCAGCCCTAAACTAGCGGGAGTCTACGAGCAGTACTTC	CASSPKLAGVYEQYF
once	TRBD1	TRBV5-6	TRBJ2-2	TGTGCCAGCAGCGTCCGTAGGACAGGGACGAGGAACACCGGGGAGCTGTTTTTT	CASSVRRTGTRNTGELFF
-	-	TRBV11-3	TRBJ2-3	TGTGCCAGCAGCTCCAGACAAATTACAGATACGCAGTATTTT	CASSSRQITDTQYF
-	TRBD1	TRBV3-1/TRBV3-2	TRBJ2-5	TGTGCCAGCAGCCAATCAGGGGGCGGGGAGACCCAGTACTTC	CASSQSGGGETQYF
-	-	TRBV7-2	TRBJ1-1	TGTGCCAGCAGCTTAATTGGGGGGGAAGTGAACACTGAAGCTTTCTTT	CASSLIGGEVNTEAFF
-	-	TRBV5-1	TRBJ1-5	TGCGCCAGCAGCTTGGCCGGCAATCAGCCCCAGCATTTT	CASSLAGNQPQHF
-	TRBD1	TRBV7-2	TRBJ2-3	TGTGCCAGCAGCTTAGCCGGGACAGGCCGGGGGACAGATACGCAGTATTTT	CASSLAGTGRGTDTQYF
-	TRBD1	TRBV19	TRBJ1-2	TGTGCCAGTAGTATGACAGGGGGTGGCTATGGCTACACCTTC	CASSMTGGGYGYTF
-	TRBD2	TRBV10-1	TRBJ2-7	TGCGCCAGCAGTGAGATGGCTAGCGGGAGGCCCTACGAGCAGTACTTC	CASSEMASGRPYEQYF
-	TRBD2	TRBV4-1	TRBJ2-1	TGCGCCAGCAGCCAGGGACTAGCGGGAGTTATCTACAATGAGCAGTTCTTC	CASSQGLAGVIYNEQFF
once	-	TRBV6-5	TRBJ2-4	TGTGCCAGCAGCCCAGTACGGGACATGAAAAACATTCAGTACTTC	CASSPVRDMKNIQYF
-	-	TRBV11-1	TRBJ2-7	TGTGCCAGCAGCTTAGGCCAGGGCACCTACGAGCAGTACTTC	CASSLGQGTYEQYF
-	-	TRBV12-3/TRBV12-4	TRBJ1-1	TGTGCCAGCAGTCTTACAGGGAACACTGAAGCTTTCTTT	CASSLTGNTEAFF
-	-	TRBV7-3	TRBJ1-6	TGTGCCAGCAGCTTAGGGAGCTCCTATAATTCACCCCTCCACTTT	CASSLGSSYNSPLHF
-	-	TRBV3-1/TRBV3-2	TRBJ2-7	TGTGCCAGCAGCCAAGTGACGGGCGGGGAATGCTTCTTC	CASSQVTGGECFF
-	-	TRBV11-2	TRBJ2-1	TGTGCCAGCAGCTTAGTTCCAAGCCTGAGCTCCTACAATGAGCAGTTCTTC	CASSLVPSLSSYNEQFF
-	-	TRBV7-9	TRBJ1-4	TGTGCCAGCAGCGTCGAGACTAATGAAAAACTGTTTTTT	CASSVETNEKLFF
-	TRBD1	TRBV6-5	TRBJ1-1	TGTGCCATCTGGACAGGGGGAGGTACTGAAGCTTTCTTT	CAIWTGGGTEAFF
-	TRBD1	TRBV7-9	TRBJ2-7	TGTGCCAGCAGCTTAGGGACAGGAACCTACGAGCAGTACTTC	CASSLGTGTYEQYF
-	-	TRBV6-1	TRBJ1-3	TGTGCCAGCAGTGACCCAGGGTTAACTGGAAACACCATATATTTT	CASSDPGLTGNTIYF
few	TRBD1	TRBV29-1	TRBJ2-1	TGCAGCGTGAGGAAACAGGGGATATACAATGAGCAGTTCTTC	CSVRKQGIYNEQFF
-	TRBD1	TRBV5-8	TRBJ1-1	TGTGCCAGCAGCCAGAATACAGGGGGTATCACTGAAGCTTTCTTT	CASSQNTGGITEAFF
-	-	TRBV15	TRBJ2-3	TGTGCCACCAGCAAAGATGGGGCTAGCACAGATACGCAGTATTTT	CATSKDGASTDTQYF
-	-	TRBV5-1	TRBJ2-7	TGCGCCAGCAGCTTGGACAACGAGCAGTACTTC	CASSLDNEQYF
-	TRBD1	TRBV27	TRBJ1-4	TGTGCCAGCAGTCCCCGACAGGGAGCAACTAATGAAAAACTGTTTTTT	CASSPRQGATNEKLFF
-	-	TRBV19	TRBJ2-2	TGTGCCAGTACCGCCGACAGAAACACCGGGGAGCTGTTTTTT	CASTADRNTGELFF
-	-	TRBV5-1	TRBJ1-2	TGCGCCAGCAGCTTGGGGGAGGACTATGGCTACACCTTC	CASSLGEDYGYTF
-	-	TRBV4-1	TRBJ2-2	TGCGCCAGCAGCCAACCCCTAGCGCTAACCGGGGAGCTGTTTTTT	CASSQPLALTGELFF
-	-	TRBV4-2	TRBJ1-1	TGTGCCAGCAGCCAAGGAGCGCTTGAAGCTTTCTTT	CASSQGALEAFF
-	-	TRBV9	TRBJ1-2	TGTGCCAGCAGCGTAGCTATCGGCTATGGCTACACCTTC	CASSVAIGYGYTF
-	-	TRBV2	TRBJ1-1	TGTGCCAGCCTGAAAGGAGCCAGAGGCTCGAACACTGAAGCTTTCTTT	CASLKGARGSNTEAFF
-	TRBD1	TRBV11-3	TRBJ1-4	TGTGCCAGCAGCTTCCGACAGGGCCGTAATGAAAAACTGTTTTTT	CASSFRQGRNEKLFF
-	TRBD2	TRBV3-1/TRBV3-2	TRBJ2-7	TGTGCCAGCAGCTTTAGCGGGGGTGGGGGCTACGAGCAGTACTTC	CASSFSGGGGYEQYF
few	-	TRBV4-2	TRBJ2-7	TGTGCCAGCAGCCATCGTGGGGCAGACGAGACCTACGAGCAGTACTTC	CASSHRGADETYEQYF
-	TRBD2	TRBV15	TRBJ2-5	TGTGCCACCAGCAGAGGGGCGGGAGGCGCGCAAGAGACCCAGTACTTC	CATSRGAGGAQETQYF